The rows below give T cell receptor beta chains drawn from one sample of a study of T cell responses to AZD1222 COVID-19 vaccine. Data came from immunoSEQ multiplex PCR; TCRdb stores just in-frame clones and leaves some out. Among 95,000 to 130,000 clones listed, about 90% were seen once. Here the sequenced sample was peripheral blood, taken 28 days after the second AZD1222 dose. These receptors were taken from an adult who received the AZD1222 COVID-19 vaccine. Both conserved end residues are part of each CDR3. D genes are given only for firm matches. Only some rows state a clone size, as once, few, many or a class for expanded clones.

j_gene: TRBJ1-5; v_gene: TRBV18; d_gene: NA; abundance: NA; CDR3aa: CASSRDGNQPQHF; CDR3nt: TGTGCCAGCTCCCGGGACGGAAATCAGCCCCAGCATTTT
j_gene: TRBJ2-1; v_gene: TRBV6-1; d_gene: TRBD1; abundance: NA; CDR3aa: CASSDGTGWNEQFF; CDR3nt: TGTGCCAGCAGTGACGGGACAGGGTGGAATGAGCAGTTCTTC
j_gene: TRBJ2-7; v_gene: TRBV29-1; d_gene: TRBD2; abundance: NA; CDR3aa: CSVHLAGGWRGQYF; CDR3nt: TGCAGCGTTCACCTAGCGGGAGGTTGGAGGGGGCAGTACTTC
j_gene: TRBJ1-5; v_gene: TRBV4-1; d_gene: NA; abundance: NA; CDR3aa: CASSHRWDNQPQHF; CDR3nt: TGCGCCAGCAGCCATAGGTGGGACAATCAGCCCCAGCATTTT
j_gene: TRBJ2-1; v_gene: TRBV5-4; d_gene: TRBD2; abundance: NA; CDR3aa: CASSQSGIAGEQFF; CDR3nt: TGTGCCAGCAGCCAAAGCGGGATTGCTGGTGAGCAGTTCTTC
j_gene: TRBJ2-1; v_gene: TRBV5-1; d_gene: TRBD2; abundance: NA; CDR3aa: CASSLEASGSVGGEQFF; CDR3nt: TGCGCCAGCAGCTTGGAGGCTAGCGGGAGTGTTGGTGGTGAGCAGTTCTTC
j_gene: TRBJ2-5; v_gene: TRBV12-3/TRBV12-4; d_gene: NA; abundance: NA; CDR3aa: CASSLKYQETQYF; CDR3nt: TGTGCCAGCAGTCTCAAGTACCAAGAGACCCAGTACTTC
j_gene: TRBJ1-2; v_gene: TRBV28; d_gene: NA; abundance: few; CDR3aa: CASSPVGWDGTYGYTF; CDR3nt: TGTGCCAGCAGTCCAGTAGGATGGGATGGCACCTATGGCTACACCTTC
j_gene: TRBJ1-5; v_gene: TRBV30; d_gene: TRBD1; abundance: NA; CDR3aa: CAWSATGAQPQHF; CDR3nt: TGTGCCTGGAGTGCCACAGGGGCCCAGCCCCAGCATTTT
j_gene: TRBJ1-6; v_gene: TRBV7-2; d_gene: NA; abundance: once; CDR3aa: CASSLVNSPLHF; CDR3nt: TGTGCCAGCAGCTTAGTAAATTCACCCCTCCACTTT
j_gene: TRBJ1-1; v_gene: TRBV29-1; d_gene: NA; abundance: once; CDR3aa: CSGDLSGTEAFF; CDR3nt: TGCAGCGGGGACTTATCCGGCACTGAAGCTTTCTTT
j_gene: TRBJ2-5; v_gene: TRBV18; d_gene: NA; abundance: NA; CDR3aa: CASSPSNQETQYF; CDR3nt: TGTGCCAGCTCACCCTCGAACCAAGAGACCCAGTACTTC
j_gene: TRBJ1-2; v_gene: TRBV6-5; d_gene: TRBD1; abundance: NA; CDR3aa: CASTRGQGASGYTF; CDR3nt: TGTGCCAGCACTAGGGGACAGGGGGCCAGTGGCTACACCTTC
j_gene: TRBJ2-5; v_gene: TRBV28; d_gene: TRBD2; abundance: NA; CDR3aa: CASSRGLAGGEETQYF; CDR3nt: TGTGCCAGCAGTAGGGGACTAGCGGGAGGTGAAGAGACCCAGTACTTC